The present T cell receptor beta chain was sequenced within a study of regulatory T cells in long-lasting Graves disease. The time point is: persistent/refractory GD, antithyroid drugs over 5 years with positive TRAb. After RNA was extracted from PBMCs, the TCR library was made from it. Building of the TCR beta libraries involved iRepertoire HTBI primers and Arm-PCR of CDR3 regions. TCRdb analysed the multiplex PCR reads with MiXCR anew, one entry per CDR3 protein. The sample lists over 650,000 distinct CDR3 sequences, around 32% occurring once. Germline values: CDR1 DFQATT, CDR2 SNEGSKA (reference sequence). Trimming stripped 0 bases from V and 0 bases from J, with 3 bases between. The CDR3 has 14 residues. This clonotype was observed a single time.

The clonotype comes from a female donor with Graves disease. This specimen consisted of peripheral blood mononuclear cells (PBMCs), obtained when the disease was refractory, from a patient treated with antithyroid drugs. The genes are TRBV20-1 and TRBJ2-6; D gene ambiguous. CDR3 DNA: TGCAGTGCTAGAGATATCTCTGGGGCCAACGTCCTGACTTTC. Translated: CSARDISGANVLTF.